The next 16 T cell receptor beta chains were all read from a single sample in a study of regulatory and conventional T cells in RAG deficiency. Blood CD4+ CD25-low CD127-high conventional T cells supplied the genomic DNA template. Using immunoSEQ multiplex PCR, the repertoire was profiled, and TCRdb retains in-frame clones only, with some absent. The sample includes approximately 35,000 clones, roughly 76% of them seen just once. The sample also formed part of further work on regulatory T cells. That source reports: The PCR used 52 TRBV and 13 TRBJ primers.

Sequencing used CD4+ effector T cells sorted from blood. These receptors were collected from a human donor in good health.

The chain combines TRBV6-5 with TRBJ2-1; 8 positions agree with TRBD1. Germline CDR1 MNHEY, CDR2 SVGAGI. The CDR3 covers 15 residues. V was pared by 2 bases and J by 7 bases, with 7 bases of the junction left unmatched. DNA of the CDR3: TGTGCCAGCAGTTACACTGGACAGGGTGGTAATGAGCAGTTCTTC. As protein: CASSYTGQGGNEQFF.

This clone was detected only a few times. This chain links TRBV14 with TRBJ1-2; TRBD1 matches at 7 bases. The trim removed 2 bases at V and 12 bases at J, leaving 6 bases unmatched. Germline V lookup: CDR1 SGHDN, CDR2 FVKESK. The CDR3 runs 12 residues. The CDR3 nucleotides read TGTGCCAGCAGCCAATCGGTGACAGGGCACACCTTC. It yields the protein CASSQSVTGHTF.

The CDR3 sequence: CASSQGQGNTIYF. In DNA form, the CDR3 reads TGTGCCAGCAGCCAAGGACAGGGAAACACCATATATTTT. J is TRBJ1-3 and V is TRBV6-6; tentatively, D is TRBD1 (6 bases). The CDR3 extends over 13 amino acids. Germline V gives CDR1 MNHNY, CDR2 SVGAGI (reference sequence). Trimming shortened V by 6 bases and J by 4 bases, and 10 bases separated the two germline ends.

The rearrangement joins TRBV5-4 to TRBJ2-3; the D gene is possibly TRBD1 (6 bases). The CDR3 loop spans 18 amino acids. Looked up from germline, CDR1 is SGHNT and CDR2 is YYREEE (reference sequence). V lost 0 bases, J lost 0 bases, and 17 bases lay in between. The CDR3 DNA reads as TGTGCCAGCAGCTTGGGGCCACCGGGACATACAAGCACAGATACGCAGTATTTT. Translating it yields CASSLGPPGHTSTDTQYF.

The rearrangement joins TRBV7-9 to TRBJ1-1; the D is unclear. Germline V gene sequence: CDR1 SEHNR, CDR2 FQNEAQ (reference sequence). The ends were cut back, 1 base at V and 6 bases at J, with 9 bases in the middle. The length of the CDR3 is 13 residues. This CDR3 reads CASSLGAAAEAFF. The CDR3 bases are TGTGCCAGCAGCTTAGGGGCGGCGGCTGAAGCTTTCTTT.

The gene calls are TRBV16 and TRBJ1-5; D call uncertain. This CDR3 comprises 14 residues. Per the germline V gene, CDR1 is KGHSY and CDR2 is FQNENV. The germline V and J ends were trimmed by 2 bases and 7 bases, with 12 bases remaining between them. This CDR3 is CASSQGILGQPQHF. The CDR3 region has the DNA TGTGCCAGCAGCCAAGGTATCTTGGGCCAGCCCCAGCATTTT.

The chain employs TRBV4-1 and TRBJ2-7, with D perhaps matching TRBD1 (6 bases). Per germline, CDR1 MGHRA and CDR2 YSYEKL. Trimming pared 4 bases from V and 1 base from J, leaving 20 bases between. The CDR3 is 17 residues long. The CDR3 spells CASSRSLPFGQSYEQYF. The CDR3 nucleotides are TGCGCCAGCAGCCGAAGTCTCCCCTTCGGACAGTCCTACGAGCAGTACTTC.

This clone turned up a few times. The gene calls are TRBV7-2 and TRBJ1-6, with D tentatively TRBD1 (5 bases). V lost 5 bases and J 7 bases, leaving 12 bases between the germline ends. Germline values: CDR1 SGHTA, CDR2 FQGNSA. This CDR3 region has 14 residues. The CDR3 sequence is CASSPPGFNSPLHF. CDR3 nucleotides: TGTGCCAGCAGCCCTCCAGGGTTCAATTCACCCCTCCACTTT.

A remark on this clone: Sequence at one end of the junction differs from germline and may be a read error. The V and J genes are TRBV27 and TRBJ2-1; TRBD1 matches at 7 bases. In germline, CDR1 is MNHEY, CDR2 SMNVEV (reference sequence). The CDR3 spans 16 residues. CDR3 sequence: CALTPFPGQNYHEQFF. DNA of the CDR3: TGTGCCCTGACACCTTTTCCGGGACAGAACTACCATGAGCAGTTCTTC.

The table lists this clone with a few counts. The chain recombines TRBV10-1 with TRBJ1-1; tentatively, D is TRBD1 (6 bases). The V end was cut by 3 bases, the J end by 6 bases, with 8 bases between. Germline CDR1 and CDR2: WNHNN and SYGVQD (reference sequence). This CDR3 has 12 amino acids. The CDR3 is CASSDGTPEAFF. CDR3 nucleotides: TGCGCCAGCAGTGACGGGACACCTGAAGCTTTCTTT.

The J gene is TRBJ1-2, the V gene TRBV5-5; D unclear. Germline V CDR1 and CDR2: SGHKS, YYEKEE (reference sequence). This CDR3 region has 13 residues. V was clipped by 7 bases and J by 1 base, with 11 bases between them. The CDR3 here is CASSLDGNYGYTF. DNA of the CDR3: TGTGCCAGCTCGCTGGACGGTAACTATGGCTACACCTTC. Full variable domain (missing parts from reference TRBV5-5 and TRBJ1-2): DAGVTQSPTHLIKTRGQQVTLRCSPISGHKSVSWYQQVLGQGPQFIFQYYEKEERGRGNFPDRFSARQFPNYSSELNVNALLLGDSALYLCASSLDGNYGYTFGSGTRLTVV.

This chain links TRBV6-5 with TRBJ2-2; no reliable D call. The CDR3 is 14 amino acids. The V gene's germline CDR1 is MNHEY and CDR2 SVGAGI. V was pared by 1 base and J by 7 bases, with 10 bases between. The CDR3 region has the DNA TGTGCCAGCAGTTACTGGACCTCTGTCGGGGAGCTGTTTTTT. Protein sequence: CASSYWTSVGELFF.

This chain uses TRBV4-1 with TRBJ2-7; 7 bases are shared with TRBD1. The CDR3 is 15 amino acids. Losses at the gene ends were 2 bases for V and 0 bases for J; bases not matched to a gene: 4. Per germline, CDR1 MGHRA and CDR2 YSYEKL. The CDR3 spells CASSQPGQSSYEQYF. Written as DNA, the CDR3 is TGCGCCAGCAGCCAACCGGGACAGAGCTCCTACGAGCAGTACTTC.

CDR3 in amino acids: CASNQGGGTTDTQYF. CDR3 sequence (DNA): TGCGCCAGCAACCAAGGCGGGGGGACCACAGATACGCAGTATTTT. This chain links TRBV5-1 with TRBJ2-3; 8 bases map to TRBD2. The junction had 8 bases not matched to a gene; V was cut back by 6 bases and J by 2 bases. Germline CDR1 is SGHRS and CDR2 is YFSETQ. The CDR3 is 15 amino acids.

Points on this clone: The junction shows a germline mismatch at one end, possibly a read error. V and J are TRBV6-1 and TRBJ2-7; D may correspond to TRBD1 or TRBD2 (6 bases each). Germline assignment: CDR1 MNHNS and CDR2 SASEGT. The CDR3 spans 11 residues. In DNA form, the CDR3 reads TGTGCCAGCAGTGTAGGGGGGTCCGAGGACTTC. Its protein is CASSVGGSEDF.

The V call is TRBV5-1, the J call TRBJ1-1; D unresolved. The germline gives CDR1 SGHRS, CDR2 YFSETQ. The CDR3 consists of 15 residues. The V end lost 4 bases, the J end lost 5 bases, and 18 bases lay between the germline ends. This CDR3 is CASSETGTAGTEAFF. The CDR3 nucleotides read TGCGCCAGCAGCGAAACGGGAACCGCGGGAACTGAAGCTTTCTTT.